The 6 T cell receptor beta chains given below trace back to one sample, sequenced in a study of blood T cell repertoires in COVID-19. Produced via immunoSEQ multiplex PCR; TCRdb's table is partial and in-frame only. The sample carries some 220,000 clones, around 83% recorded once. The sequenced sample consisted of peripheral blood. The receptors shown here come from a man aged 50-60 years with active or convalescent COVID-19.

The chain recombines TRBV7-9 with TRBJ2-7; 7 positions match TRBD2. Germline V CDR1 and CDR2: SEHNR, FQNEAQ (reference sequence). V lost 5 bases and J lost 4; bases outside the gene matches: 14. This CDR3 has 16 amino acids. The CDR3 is CASSAWTGTTSYEQYV. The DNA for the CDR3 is TGTGCCAGCAGCGCTTGGACCGGGACTACATCTTACGAGCAGTACGTC.

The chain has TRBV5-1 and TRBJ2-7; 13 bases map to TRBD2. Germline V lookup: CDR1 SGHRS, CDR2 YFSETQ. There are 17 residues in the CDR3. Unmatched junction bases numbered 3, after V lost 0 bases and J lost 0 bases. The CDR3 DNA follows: TGCGCCAGCAGCTTGGGGACTAGCGGGAGCAGCTCCTACGAGCAGTACTTC. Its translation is CASSLGTSGSSSYEQYF.

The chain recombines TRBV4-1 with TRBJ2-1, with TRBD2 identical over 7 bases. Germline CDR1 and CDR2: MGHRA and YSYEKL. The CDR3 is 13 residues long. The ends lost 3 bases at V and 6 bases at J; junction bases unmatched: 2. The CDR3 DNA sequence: TGCGCCAGCAGCCAGGCGGGAGTCAATGAGCAGTTCTTC. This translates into CASSQAGVNEQFF.

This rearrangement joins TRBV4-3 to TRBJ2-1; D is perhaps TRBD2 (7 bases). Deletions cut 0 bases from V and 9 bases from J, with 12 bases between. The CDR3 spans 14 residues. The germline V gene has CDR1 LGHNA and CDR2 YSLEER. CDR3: CASSQDRGRGEQFF. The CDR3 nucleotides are TGCGCCAGCAGCCAAGATAGGGGGAGGGGTGAGCAGTTCTTC.

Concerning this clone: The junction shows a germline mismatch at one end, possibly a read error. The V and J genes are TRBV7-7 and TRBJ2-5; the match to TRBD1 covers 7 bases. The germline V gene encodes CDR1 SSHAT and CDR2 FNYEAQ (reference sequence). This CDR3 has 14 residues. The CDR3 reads CASSSTGIGETQYF. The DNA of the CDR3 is TGTGCTAGCAGCTCGACAGGGATCGGGGAGACCCAGTACTTC.

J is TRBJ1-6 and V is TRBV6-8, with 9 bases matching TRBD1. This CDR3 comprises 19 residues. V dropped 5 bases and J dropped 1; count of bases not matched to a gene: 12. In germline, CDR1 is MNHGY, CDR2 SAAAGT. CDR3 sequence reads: CASSRRDRVGGSYNSPLHF. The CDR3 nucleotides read TGTGCCAGCAGTCGCCGGGACAGGGTTGGGGGGTCCTATAATTCACCCCTCCACTTT.